A single sample gave rise to the 10 T cell receptor beta chains below, sequenced in a study of blood T cell repertoires in COVID-19. TCRdb's table, derived via immunoSEQ multiplex PCR, lists solely in-frame clones and lacks some. The data show 200,000 to 300,000 clones, approximately 86% seen once. Sequenced input: peripheral blood. These receptors were taken from a woman in her sixties or seventies who had recovered from COVID-19.

This clone occurred a few times. The rearrangement uses TRBV5-1 and TRBJ2-1, with a tentative D call TRBD2 (6 bases). Trimming removed 0 bases from V and 10 bases from J, with 14 bases in between. The CDR3 extends over 14 amino acids. The germline CDR1 and CDR2 sequences are SGHRS and YFSETQ. The CDR3 nucleotides are TGCGCCAGCAGCTTGGCTTCCCAGGGAGGAGAGCAGTTCTTC. This gives the protein CASSLASQGGEQFF.

The chain uses TRBV11-2 and TRBJ2-1; possible D gene TRBD1, 6 bases. CDR1 is SGHAT, CDR2 FQNNGV, per germline. The germline V and J ends were trimmed by 5 bases and 10 bases, with 15 bases remaining between them. The CDR3 extends over 13 amino acids. The CDR3 here is CASSPRQDGEQFF. CDR3 coding DNA: TGTGCCAGCAGCCCGAGACAGGACGGCGAGCAGTTCTTC.

The chain employs TRBV28 and TRBJ1-4; no reliable D call. Germline V CDR1 and CDR2: MDHEN, SYDVKM. V shed 5 bases and J shed 8 bases, with 18 bases lying between them. The length of the CDR3 is 15 residues. This CDR3 reads CASSPGVRGVEKLFF. In nucleotides, the CDR3 is TGTGCCAGCAGTCCCGGGGTCCGTGGAGTGGAAAAACTGTTTTTT.

This chain uses TRBV7-3 with TRBJ1-3; 7 bases are shared with TRBD1. Germline assignment: CDR1 SGHTA and CDR2 FQGTGA. The J segment lost 3 bases and the V segment lost 5 bases, leaving 7 bases of the junction unmatched. The CDR3 sequence is 15 residues long. CDR3 in DNA: TGTGCCAGCAGCCCAGAGGGGGCTAGTGGAAACACCATATATTTT. Protein product: CASSPEGASGNTIYF.

The chain carries TRBV5-1 and TRBJ2-1, with 7 nucleotides matching TRBD1. The germline V gene encodes CDR1 SGHRS and CDR2 YFSETQ. V was clipped by 3 bases and J by 0 bases; unmatched bases: 6. CDR3 length: 16 residues. CDR3 in DNA: TGCGCCAGCAGCTCACCGGGACAGAGCTCCTACAATGAGCAGTTCTTC. Translated: CASSSPGQSSYNEQFF.

This chain links TRBV9 with TRBJ1-1, with 7 bases that match TRBD1. Germline-derived CDR1 and CDR2 are SGDLS and YYNGEE. The CDR3 spans 16 residues. Trimming removed 3 bases from V and 3 bases from J; junction bases left unmatched: 11. CDR3 residues: CASSAPTGLLDTEAFF. CDR3 sequence (DNA): TGTGCCAGCAGCGCCCCGACAGGGCTGCTGGACACTGAAGCTTTCTTT.

V and J are TRBV9 and TRBJ2-7, with a tentative D call TRBD1 (5 bases). Per the germline V gene, CDR1 is SGDLS and CDR2 is YYNGEE. The CDR3 has 15 residues. V lost 2 bases to trimming and J lost 0 bases, with 12 bases between them. CDR3 loop: CASSVADRFSYEQYF. The CDR3 DNA follows: TGTGCCAGCAGCGTCGCTGACAGATTCTCCTACGAGCAGTACTTC.

This chain joins TRBV6-5 and TRBJ1-5, with D perhaps TRBD1 (6 bases). The CDR3 extends over 15 amino acids. The V and J ends lost 0 bases and 4 bases respectively, with 10 bases between them. Germline CDR1 reads MNHEY; CDR2 reads SVGAGI. The CDR3 protein is CASSYSDSKNQPQHF. The DNA for the CDR3 is TGTGCCAGCAGTTACTCGGACAGTAAAAATCAGCCCCAGCATTTT.

The J gene is TRBJ2-3, the V gene TRBV7-3, with unresolved D. The CDR3 has 13 amino acids. The germline CDR1 and CDR2 sequences are SGHTA and FQGTGA. Trimming pared 5 bases from V and 6 bases from J, leaving 12 bases between. The CDR3 loop reads CASSPSGPDTQYF. The DNA of the CDR3 is TGTGCCAGCAGCCCGTCTGGGCCCGATACGCAGTATTTT.

The rearrangement links TRBV7-8 to TRBJ2-1; TRBD1 matches at 7 bases. J was trimmed by 1 base and V by 4 bases; bases with no gene match: 1. CDR1 SGHVS and CDR2 FQNEAQ come from the germline V gene. CDR3 length: 14 residues. CDR3 nucleotides: TGTGCCAGCAGCTCCAGGGGGTCCTACAATGAGCAGTTCTTC. Its protein is CASSSRGSYNEQFF.